The 2 T cell receptor beta chains below come from one sample, sequenced in a study of cytomegalovirus exposure and HLA in healthy donors. Researchers ran the PCR with 60 Vbeta and 13 Jbeta primers. Only in-frame clones appear in the TCRdb table, and some are missing; sequencing was by immunoSEQ multiplex PCR. The sample contains some 270,000 clones, about four fifths of which appear only once. Sequenced sample: PBMCs. The receptor set was obtained from a girl aged 2 to 10 in good health and CMV-seronegative.

This clone was detected a few times. The genes are TRBV2 and TRBJ1-6; 7 positions match TRBD1. The germline V gene encodes CDR1 SNHLY and CDR2 FYNNEI. Germline trimming cut 3 bases from V and 11 bases from J; bases unmatched to any gene: 7. CDR3 length equals 14 residues. As DNA, the CDR3 is TGTGCCAGCAGTGAGCCACAGGGGCGGGCACCCCTCCACTTT. It specifies CASSEPQGRAPLHF. Variable domain in full (rest from reference TRBV2 and TRBJ1-6): EPEVTQTPSHQVTQMGQEVILRCVPISNHLYFYWYRQILGQKVEFLVSFYNNEISEKSEIFDDQFSVERPDGSNFTLKIRSTKLEDSAMYFCASSEPQGRAPLHFGNGTRLTVT.

The rearrangement uses TRBV18 and TRBJ2-7, with D maybe TRBD1 (6 bases). The CDR3 loop spans 13 amino acids. In germline, CDR1 is KGHSH, CDR2 LQKENI. With 3 bases removed from V and 1 base from J, the gap between germline ends came to 7 bases. The CDR3 DNA is TGTGCCAGCTCACCGGACAGATCCTACGAGCAGTACTTC. It specifies CASSPDRSYEQYF.